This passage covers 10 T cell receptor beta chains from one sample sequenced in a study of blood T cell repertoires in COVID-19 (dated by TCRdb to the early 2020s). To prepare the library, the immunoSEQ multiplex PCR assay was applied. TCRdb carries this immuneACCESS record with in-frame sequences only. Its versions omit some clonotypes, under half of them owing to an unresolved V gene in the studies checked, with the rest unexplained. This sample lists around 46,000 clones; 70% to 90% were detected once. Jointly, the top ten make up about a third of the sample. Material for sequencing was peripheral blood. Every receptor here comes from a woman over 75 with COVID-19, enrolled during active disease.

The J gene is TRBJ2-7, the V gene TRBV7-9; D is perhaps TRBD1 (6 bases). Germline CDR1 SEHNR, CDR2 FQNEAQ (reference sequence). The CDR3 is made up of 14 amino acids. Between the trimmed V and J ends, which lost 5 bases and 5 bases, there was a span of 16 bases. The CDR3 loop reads CASSLPGHDNEQYF. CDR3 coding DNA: TGTGCCAGCAGCCTCCCGGGACACGATAACGAGCAGTACTTC. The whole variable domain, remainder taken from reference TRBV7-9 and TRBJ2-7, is DTGVSQNPRHKITKRGQNVTFRCDPISEHNRLYWYRQTLGQGPEFLTYFQNEAQLEKSRLLSDRFSAERPKGSFSTLEIQRTEQGDSAMYLCASSLPGHDNEQYFGPGTRLTVT.

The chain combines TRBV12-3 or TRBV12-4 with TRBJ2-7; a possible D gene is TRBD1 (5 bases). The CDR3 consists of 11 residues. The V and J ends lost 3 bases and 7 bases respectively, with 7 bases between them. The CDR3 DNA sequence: TGTGCCAGCAGTTTGGGGCTGGAGCAGTACTTC. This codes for CASSLGLEQYF.

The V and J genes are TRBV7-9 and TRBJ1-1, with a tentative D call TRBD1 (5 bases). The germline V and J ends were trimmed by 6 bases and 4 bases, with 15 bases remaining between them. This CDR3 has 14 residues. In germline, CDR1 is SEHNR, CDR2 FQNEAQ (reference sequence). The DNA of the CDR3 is TGTGCCAGCAGTTCCCAGGGTGGGGTCACTGAAGCTTTCTTT. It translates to CASSSQGGVTEAFF.

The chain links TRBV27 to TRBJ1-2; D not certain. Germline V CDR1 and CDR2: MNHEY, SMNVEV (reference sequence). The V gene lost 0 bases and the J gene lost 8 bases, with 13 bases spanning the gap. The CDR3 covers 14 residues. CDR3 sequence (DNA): TGTGCCAGCAGTTTATCGCGGGCCTCTGGGGGCTACACCTTC. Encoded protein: CASSLSRASGGYTF.

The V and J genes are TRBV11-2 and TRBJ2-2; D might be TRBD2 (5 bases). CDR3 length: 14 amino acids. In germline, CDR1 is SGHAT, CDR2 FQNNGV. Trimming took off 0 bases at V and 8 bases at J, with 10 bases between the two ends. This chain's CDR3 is CASSLDHGVGELFF. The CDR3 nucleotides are TGTGCCAGCAGCTTAGATCACGGGGTGGGGGAGCTGTTTTTT.

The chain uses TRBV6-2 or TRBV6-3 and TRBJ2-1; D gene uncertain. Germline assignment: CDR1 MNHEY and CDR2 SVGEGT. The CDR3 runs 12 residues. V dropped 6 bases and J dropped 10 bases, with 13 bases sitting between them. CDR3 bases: TGTGCCAGCAGCCCGCGGTCCTACGAGCAGTTCTTC. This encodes CASSPRSYEQFF.

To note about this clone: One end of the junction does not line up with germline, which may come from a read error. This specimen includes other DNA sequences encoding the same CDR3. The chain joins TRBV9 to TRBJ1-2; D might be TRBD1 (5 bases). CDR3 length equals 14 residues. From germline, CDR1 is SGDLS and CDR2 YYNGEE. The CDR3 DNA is TGTGCCAGTAGCGTAGCTGCGGGGCAGGGAAACTACACCTTC. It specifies CASSVAAGQGNYTF.

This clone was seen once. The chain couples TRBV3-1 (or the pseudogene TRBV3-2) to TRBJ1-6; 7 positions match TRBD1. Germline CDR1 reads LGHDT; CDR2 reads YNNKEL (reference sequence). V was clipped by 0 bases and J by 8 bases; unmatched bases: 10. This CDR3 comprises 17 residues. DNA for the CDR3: TGTGCCAGCAGCCAAGATAGAACGACAGGGTTGTATTCACCCCTCCACTTT. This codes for CASSQDRTTGLYSPLHF.

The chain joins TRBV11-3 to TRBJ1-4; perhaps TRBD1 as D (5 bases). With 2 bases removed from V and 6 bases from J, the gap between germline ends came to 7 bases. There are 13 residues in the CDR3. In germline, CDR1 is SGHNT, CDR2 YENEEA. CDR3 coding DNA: TGTGCCAGCAGCTTACGGGGGGATGAAAAACTGTTTTTT. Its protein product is CASSLRGDEKLFF.

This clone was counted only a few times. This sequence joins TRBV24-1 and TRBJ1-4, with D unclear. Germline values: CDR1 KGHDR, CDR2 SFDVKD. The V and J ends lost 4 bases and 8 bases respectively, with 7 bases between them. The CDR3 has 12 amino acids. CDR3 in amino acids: CATSDGMEKLFF. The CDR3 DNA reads TGTGCCACCAGTGACGGGATGGAAAAACTGTTTTTT.